Following are 9 T cell receptor beta chains from one sample sequenced in a study of T cells after yellow fever vaccination. Each CDR3 protein gets one entry after TCRdb re-called the 5' RACE reads with MiXCR. The sample consists of 300,000 to 350,000 distinct CDR3 sequences, approximately 4% of them appearing once. Sample: PBMCs, taken 5 days after the yellow fever booster vaccination. These TCRs come from a man younger than 35 who received the YFV17D yellow fever vaccine.

The chain uses TRBV10-2 and TRBJ1-1, with D possibly being TRBD1 (5 bases). The ends were cut back, 7 bases at V and 2 bases at J, with 17 bases in the middle. CDR3 length equals 15 residues. Germline V gene lookup returns CDR1 WSHSY and CDR2 SAAADI. The CDR3 DNA reads TGCGCCAGCAAAATCCGGGGGTGGGGAAACACTGAAGCTTTCTTT. This encodes CASKIRGWGNTEAFF.

This clonotype occurred a few times. The chain couples TRBV29-1 to TRBJ2-1; 11 positions agree with TRBD2. CDR3 length equals 19 residues. V was clipped by 2 bases and J by 2 bases; unmatched bases: 14. The V gene's germline CDR1 is SQVTM and CDR2 ANQGSEA. CDR3 in DNA: TGCAGCGTTGAAAGATCGGGTGGTCTAGCGGGGGGAACCTACAATGAGCAGTTCTTC. It is translated as CSVERSGGLAGGTYNEQFF.

Ten or more counts support this clonotype. V and J are TRBV6-6 and TRBJ2-7, with 7 bases fitting TRBD1. Germline V CDR1 and CDR2: MNHNY, SVGAGI (reference sequence). Losses at the gene ends were 5 bases for V and 3 bases for J; bases not matched to a gene: 10. This CDR3 contains 15 residues. This CDR3 is CASSGNRDSVYEQYV. CDR3 nucleotides: TGTGCCAGCAGTGGTAACCGGGACAGCGTCTACGAGCAGTACGTC.

The J gene is TRBJ2-1, the V gene TRBV4-1; 10 nucleotides agree with TRBD1. The J segment lost 10 bases and the V segment lost 0 bases, leaving 9 bases of the junction unmatched. Germline V gene sequence: CDR1 MGHRA, CDR2 YSYEKL. There are 16 residues in the CDR3. CDR3 nucleotide sequence: TGCGCCAGCAGCCAAGATAGGGACAGGGGACTATACGAGCAGTTCTTC. Translation: CASSQDRDRGLYEQFF.

This clonotype was counted at least ten times. The chain links TRBV7-2 to TRBJ1-3, with D uncertain. Trimming left V 2 bases short and J 9 bases short, with 20 bases between. The CDR3 covers 16 residues. Germline lookup yields CDR1 SGHTA and CDR2 FQGNSA. The CDR3 spells CASSLNPSVLEATIYF. As DNA, the CDR3 is TGTGCCAGCAGCTTAAACCCGTCTGTCCTTGAAGCCACCATATATTTT.

This clonotype has only a few counts. CDR3 in amino acids: CASSYRFSFSGTFAPADGYTF. In nucleotides, the CDR3 is TGTGCCAGCAGCTACCGCTTCTCCTTTAGCGGGACCTTTGCTCCTGCGGATGGCTACACCTTC. The V and J genes are TRBV6-2 or TRBV6-3 and TRBJ1-2; tentative D call: TRBD1 (5 bases). Trimming stripped 6 bases from V and 6 bases from J, with 38 bases between. Germline CDR1 is MNHEY and CDR2 is SVGEGT. The CDR3 is 21 residues long.

This clonotype was detected a few times. The gene calls are TRBV30 and TRBJ1-2; TRBD1 might be the D (5 bases). The CDR3 sequence is 11 residues long. Germline CDR1 is GTSNPN and CDR2 is SVGIG (reference sequence). In nucleotides, the CDR3 is TGTGGTGTCGGGGGTTCCTATGGCTACACCTTC. Translation gives CGVGGSYGYTF.

This clonotype was seen more than once but under ten times. V usage is TRBV20-1 and J usage is TRBJ1-1; D not resolved. The ends were cut back, 0 bases at V and 4 bases at J, with 15 bases in the middle. Germline V lookup: CDR1 DFQATT, CDR2 SNEGSKA (reference sequence). The CDR3 runs 15 residues. CDR3 sequence: CSARDVRGWGTEAFF. CDR3 nucleotides: TGCAGTGCTAGAGATGTGCGGGGATGGGGCACTGAAGCTTTCTTT.

This clonotype was counted only a few times. The chain couples TRBV24-1 to TRBJ1-6; the match to TRBD1 covers 7 bases. V was clipped by 1 base and J by 7 bases; unmatched bases: 6. Germline CDR1 and CDR2: KGHDR and SFDVKD. The CDR3 loop spans 16 amino acids. The CDR3 here is CATSDLKGARNSPLHF. CDR3 bases: TGTGCCACCAGTGATTTAAAGGGGGCAAGGAATTCACCCCTCCACTTT.